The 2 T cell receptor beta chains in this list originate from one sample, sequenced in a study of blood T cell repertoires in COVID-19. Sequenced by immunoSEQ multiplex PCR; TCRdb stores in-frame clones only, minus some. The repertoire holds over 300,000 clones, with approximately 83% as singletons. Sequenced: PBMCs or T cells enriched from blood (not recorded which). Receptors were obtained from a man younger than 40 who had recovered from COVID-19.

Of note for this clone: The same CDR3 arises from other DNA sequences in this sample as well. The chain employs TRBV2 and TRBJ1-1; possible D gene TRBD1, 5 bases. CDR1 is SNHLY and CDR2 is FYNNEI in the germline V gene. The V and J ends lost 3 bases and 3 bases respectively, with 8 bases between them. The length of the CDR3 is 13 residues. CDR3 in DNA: TGTGCCAGCAGTGACGGCAGGGACACTGAAGCTTTCTTT. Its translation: CASSDGRDTEAFF.

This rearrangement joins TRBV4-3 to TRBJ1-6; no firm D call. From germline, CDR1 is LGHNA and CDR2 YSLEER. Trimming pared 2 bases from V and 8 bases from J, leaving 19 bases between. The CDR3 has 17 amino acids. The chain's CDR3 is CASSQSTGGLGDSPLHF. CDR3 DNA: TGCGCCAGCAGCCAATCGACTGGAGGGCTCGGGGATTCACCCCTCCACTTT.